This T cell receptor beta chain was recorded in a study of blood T cell repertoires in COVID-19. In the authors' methods: Estimation of nucleated cell counts was performed using reference gene primer amplification. This table comes from immunoSEQ multiplex PCR, and its TCRdb copy is limited to in-frame clones, with some not included. V, J and clone size derive from that table, while D and trimming were established from the DNA sequence. The sample includes 45,000 to 65,000 clones, over 90% of them seen just once. With 6 bases clipped from V and 7 bases from J, the junction kept 8 bases outside the gene matches. The germline CDR1 and CDR2 sequences are MNHEY and SMNVEV (reference sequence). The CDR3 sequence is 15 residues long.

Source material: peripheral blood. This receptor was identified in a man in his forties or fifties with acute or convalescent COVID-19. This chain connects TRBV27 to TRBJ2-3; 12 positions agree with TRBD2. The CDR3 sequence: CASRGLAGRDHTQYF. The CDR3 DNA reads TGTGCCAGCAGGGGACTAGCGGGCAGGGATCATACGCAGTATTTT.